What follows are 32 T cell receptor beta chains derived from one specimen sequenced in a study of cytomegalovirus exposure and HLA in healthy donors. The table came from immunoSEQ multiplex PCR; TCRdb's copy has only in-frame clones and leaves some out. The data contain over 60,000 clones, approximately 94% of them singletons. Material for sequencing was PBMCs. Receptor source: a man aged 18 to 30 in good health and CMV-seropositive.

This chain connects TRBV5-4 to TRBJ2-2, with TRBD1 identical over 9 bases. The germline V gene has CDR1 SGHNT and CDR2 YYREEE (reference sequence). The CDR3 is made up of 16 amino acids. Trimming cost V 4 bases and J 4 bases; bases outside gene matches: 8. Written as DNA, the CDR3 is TGTGCCAGCAGCCCCTCCGACAGGGGGAGCACCGGGGAGCTGTTTTTT. Amino acid sequence: CASSPSDRGSTGELFF.

J is TRBJ2-5 and V is TRBV5-4, with 11 bases identical to TRBD2. CDR1 and CDR2 (germline): SGHNT, YYREEE (reference sequence). Trimming removed 4 bases from V and 4 bases from J; junction bases left unmatched: 6. The CDR3 runs to 15 residues. The CDR3 nucleotides read TGTGCCAGCAGCGTAGGGACTAGCGGAACAGAGACCCAGTACTTC. It specifies CASSVGTSGTETQYF. The variable domain in full, with the rest retrieved from reference TRBV5-4 and TRBJ2-5, is ETGVTQSPTHLIKTRGQQVTLRCSSQSGHNTVSWYQQALGQGPQFIFQYYREEENGRGNFPPRFSGLQFPNYSSELNVNALELDDSALYLCASSVGTSGTETQYFGPGTRLLVL.

The J gene is TRBJ2-7, the V gene TRBV11-3; 8 positions match TRBD1. Germline V CDR1 and CDR2: SGHNT, YENEEA. Trimming cost V 5 bases and J 2 bases; bases outside gene matches: 2. This CDR3 spans 13 amino acids. The CDR3 protein is CASSPDRAYEQYF. In DNA form, the CDR3 reads TGTGCCAGCAGCCCGGACAGGGCCTACGAGCAGTACTTC.

The chain is built from TRBV6-1 and TRBJ1-5, with D perhaps TRBD1 (6 bases). The V gene lost 5 bases and the J gene lost 3 bases, with 14 bases spanning the gap. Germline lookup yields CDR1 MNHNS and CDR2 SASEGT. The CDR3 spans 15 residues. The CDR3 DNA follows: TGTGCCAGCAGTCGAGGACAGCAAATCAATCAGCCCCAGCATTTT. Translated: CASSRGQQINQPQHF.

The V call is TRBV18, the J call TRBJ1-1; 8 bases map to TRBD1. Germline CDR1 KGHSH, CDR2 LQKENI. The CDR3 contains 14 residues. J lost 11 bases, V lost 3 bases, and 11 bases had no gene match. DNA of the CDR3: TGTGCCAGCTCACCGCCTACAGGGGGGCCAATTGCTTTCTTT. Translation gives CASSPPTGGPIAFF.

The chain joins TRBV2 to TRBJ1-5, with 8 bases that match TRBD1. Germline CDR1 is SNHLY and CDR2 is FYNNEI. The CDR3 runs 15 residues. V was pared by 6 bases and J by 0 bases, with 4 bases of the junction left unmatched. CDR3 residues: CASSDRGYSNQPQHF. CDR3 in DNA: TGTGCCAGCAGCGACAGGGGTTATAGCAATCAGCCCCAGCATTTT.

The chain uses TRBV10-3 and TRBJ2-5; 9 bases are a match to TRBD2. Germline lookup yields CDR1 ENHRY and CDR2 SYGVKD. The CDR3 covers 16 residues. Trimming took 0 bases from V and 1 from J; bases not matched to a gene: 3. CDR3 nucleotide sequence: TGTGCCATCAGTGAGTCAACTAGCGGGCCCCAAGAGACCCAGTACTTC. Protein product: CAISESTSGPQETQYF.

V and J are TRBV11-1 and TRBJ2-5, with 9 bases lining up with TRBD2. This CDR3 comprises 16 residues. V dropped 2 bases and J dropped 0; count of bases not matched to a gene: 4. Germline V gives CDR1 SGHAT, CDR2 FQDESV (reference sequence). Here the CDR3 DNA reads TGTGCCAGCAGCTTAAACATAGCGGGAGACCAAGAGACCCAGTACTTC. As protein: CASSLNIAGDQETQYF.

The chain is built from TRBV28 and TRBJ1-6, with a possible D match to TRBD1 (5 bases). Trimming left V 6 bases short and J 7 bases short, with 16 bases between. Germline-derived CDR1 and CDR2 are MDHEN and SYDVKM. The CDR3 is 15 residues long. CDR3 in DNA: TGTGCCAGCAGGCAGATTCGACAGTACAATTCACCCCTCCACTTT. Its translation is CASRQIRQYNSPLHF.

This chain uses TRBV15 with TRBJ2-2; D is unresolved. This CDR3 spans 16 amino acids. Germline CDR1 LNHNV, CDR2 YYDKDF (reference sequence). V lost 0 bases to trimming and J lost 4 bases, with 12 bases between them. CDR3 DNA: TGTGCCACCAGCAGAGATAATGAACACCTCACCGGGGAGCTGTTTTTT. This translates into CATSRDNEHLTGELFF.

This chain uses TRBV5-6 with TRBJ2-2; D is unclear. CDR3 length: 13 amino acids. Germline V gives CDR1 SGHDT, CDR2 YYEEEE. The V end was cut by 2 bases, the J end by 3 bases, with 5 bases between. The DNA of the CDR3 is TGTGCCAGCAGCTTCCAGTACACCGGGGAGCTGTTTTTT. Amino acids: CASSFQYTGELFF.

The rearrangement links TRBV4-1 to TRBJ1-5; D possibly corresponds to TRBD1 (6 bases). Germline CDR1 is MGHRA and CDR2 is YSYEKL. V was trimmed by 3 bases and J by 3 bases, leaving 15 bases between them. The CDR3 is 16 amino acids. CDR3 bases: TGCGCCAGCAGCCACCGTAAAGGACAGATCAATCAGCCCCAGCATTTT. Translated: CASSHRKGQINQPQHF.

The chain combines TRBV4-3 with TRBJ2-3, with 10 bases identical to TRBD1. The CDR3 is 18 amino acids. Germline V gene sequence: CDR1 LGHNA, CDR2 YSLEER. V lost 3 bases and J lost 1; bases outside the gene matches: 10. The CDR3, as DNA: TGCGCCAGCAGCCAGTTCTTTCCCGGGACAGGGGGCACAGATACGCAGTATTTT. Translated, it gives CASSQFFPGTGGTDTQYF.

In this sample, this clone turned up once. The chain uses TRBV11-2 and TRBJ2-5; D gene uncertain. Germline CDR1 is SGHAT and CDR2 is FQNNGV. The V gene lost 5 bases and the J gene lost 3 bases, with 7 bases spanning the gap. The CDR3 totals 12 residues. The CDR3 reads CASSREKETQYF. The CDR3, as DNA: TGTGCCAGCAGCCGAGAGAAAGAGACCCAGTACTTC. Full variable domain (missing parts from reference TRBV11-2 and TRBJ2-5): EAGVAQSPRYKIIEKRQSVAFWCNPISGHATLYWYQQILGQGPKLLIQFQNNGVVDDSQLPKDRFSAERLKGVDSTLKIQPAKLEDSAVYLCASSREKETQYFGPGTRLLVL.

This chain's CDR3 is CASSLGTASGYTF. The CDR3 DNA follows: TGTGCCAGCAGTTTAGGGACAGCTTCCGGCTACACCTTC. This sequence joins TRBV27 and TRBJ1-2; 7 bases are a match to TRBD1. CDR3 size: 13 residues. Per germline, CDR1 MNHEY and CDR2 SMNVEV (reference sequence). V lost 2 bases to trimming and J lost 8 bases; unmatched junction nucleotides: 5.

Only one count was recorded for this clone. The chain recombines TRBV21-1 with TRBJ1-2; the D segment call TRBD1 is taken from the table without a DNA check. TRBV21-1 is deemed a pseudogene. The CDR3 runs to 15 residues. The CDR3 sequence is CASTPWDRDNYGYTF. The CDR3 DNA reads as TGTGCCAGCACCCCCTGGGACAGGGATAACTATGGCTACACCTTC.

The chain recombines TRBV27 with TRBJ2-1; the match to TRBD2 covers 8 bases. With 6 bases clipped from V and 5 bases from J, the junction kept 6 bases outside the gene matches. The CDR3 sequence is 14 residues long. Germline V gene sequence: CDR1 MNHEY, CDR2 SMNVEV (reference sequence). The CDR3 sequence is CASRSLSGDNEQFF. The DNA of the CDR3 is TGTGCCAGCAGGAGTCTTAGCGGGGACAATGAGCAGTTCTTC.

This clone was found a few times. The gene calls are TRBV28 and TRBJ2-1; 11 bases are a match to TRBD2. The CDR3 covers 15 residues. CDR1 and CDR2 from the germline V gene are MDHEN and SYDVKM. Trimming at V came to 2 bases and at J to 4 bases, leaving 1 base not matched to a gene. CDR3 sequence reads: CASSLASGGYNEQFF. For the CDR3, the DNA is TGTGCCAGCAGTTTAGCTAGCGGGGGGTACAATGAGCAGTTCTTC.

The chain carries TRBV2 and TRBJ2-6; 7 nucleotides align to TRBD2. The CDR3 sequence is 16 residues long. CDR1 is SNHLY, CDR2 FYNNEI, per germline. J lost 1 base, V lost 7 bases, and 7 bases had no gene match. CDR3 residues: CASTFIGGSGANVLTF. CDR3 nucleotide sequence: TGTGCCAGCACCTTCATCGGGGGGTCTGGGGCCAACGTCCTGACTTTC.

This rearrangement joins TRBV27 to TRBJ1-2; no clear D gene. Germline-derived CDR1 and CDR2 are MNHEY and SMNVEV (reference sequence). Between the trimmed V and J ends, which lost 5 bases and 2 bases, there was a span of 15 bases. This CDR3 spans 15 amino acids. The CDR3 DNA is TGTGCCAGCAGTCCCCCGGTGTACAGCAACTATGGCTACACCTTC. It specifies CASSPPVYSNYGYTF.

This rearrangement joins TRBV7-9 to TRBJ1-3; D gene uncertain. This CDR3 has 15 residues. Trimming took 8 bases from V and 0 from J, leaving 14 bases between them. Germline-derived CDR1 and CDR2 are SEHNR and FQNEAQ (reference sequence). The DNA of the CDR3 is TGTGCCAGCTCCCCGAGGCGGGACTCTGGAAACACCATATATTTT. Amino acids: CASSPRRDSGNTIYF.

The V and J genes are TRBV18 and TRBJ2-3; no clear D gene. Germline values: CDR1 KGHSH, CDR2 LQKENI. The CDR3 loop spans 14 amino acids. V was shortened by 1 base and J by 2 bases, with 7 bases between the two germline ends. The CDR3 DNA reads as TGTGCCAGCTCACCACAGAGCAACACAGATACGCAGTATTTT. This translates into CASSPQSNTDTQYF.

The chain employs TRBV5-4 and TRBJ2-5, with 8 bases identical to TRBD1. This CDR3 has 14 amino acids. The germline CDR1 and CDR2 sequences are SGHNT and YYREEE (reference sequence). Trimming took 1 base from V and 4 from J; bases not matched to a gene: 3. The CDR3 reads CASSLFRGRETQYF. The CDR3 nucleotides are TGTGCCAGCAGCTTGTTCAGGGGGCGAGAGACCCAGTACTTC.

This sequence joins TRBV5-6 and TRBJ2-3, with D perhaps TRBD1 (5 bases). Trimming pared 2 bases from V and 0 bases from J, leaving 7 bases between. The CDR3 length is 14 residues. Looked up from germline, CDR1 is SGHDT and CDR2 is YYEEEE. CDR3 in amino acids: CASSLGVSTDTQYF. CDR3 bases: TGTGCCAGCAGCTTAGGGGTTAGCACAGATACGCAGTATTTT.

This clone was seen only once. This specimen includes other DNA sequences encoding the same CDR3. The rearrangement links TRBV29-1 to TRBJ1-1, with D tentatively TRBD1 (6 bases). Germline V gene data show CDR1 as SQVTM and CDR2 as ANQGSEA. CDR3 length: 15 amino acids. Trimming cost V 6 bases and J 0 bases, with 17 bases left between them. The CDR3 region has the DNA TGCAGCGTCCTAGGGGGAGCCCAAGTGAACACTGAAGCTTTCTTT. Its protein is CSVLGGAQVNTEAFF.

The V gene is TRBV18, the J gene TRBJ2-7; 10 bases map to TRBD2. CDR3 size: 13 residues. V shed 7 bases and J 2 bases; nucleotides not matched to a gene: 2. Per the germline V gene, CDR1 is KGHSH and CDR2 is LQKENI. For the CDR3, the DNA is TGTGCCAGCTGGAGCGGGAGGGCCTACGAGCAGTACTTC. This sequence encodes CASWSGRAYEQYF.

This clone was found once. The conserved phenylalanine or tryptophan normally closing the CDR3 is absent here, so this likely arose from a read error. The DNA is omitted, as the CDR3 cannot be located on it reliably, and the CDR3 follows TCRdb's listing. The chain has TRBV28 and TRBJ2-7; the table's TRBD2 call for D was not verified on the DNA. Per germline, CDR1 MDHEN and CDR2 SYDVKM. The CDR3 region is 13 residues in length, termini included. CDR3 in amino acids: CASVDPLSGGAFL.

The genes are TRBV19 and TRBJ2-2; D is unclear. V lost 6 bases, J lost 6 bases, and 8 bases lay in between. The germline V gene encodes CDR1 LNHDA and CDR2 SQIVND (reference sequence). The CDR3 is made up of 12 amino acids. This CDR3 reads CASSLEAGELFF. CDR3 DNA sequence: TGTGCCAGTAGCCTAGAGGCCGGGGAGCTGTTTTTT.

This clone appeared once. This chain links TRBV6-1 with TRBJ1-1; D ambiguous. The germline gives CDR1 MNHNS, CDR2 SASEGT. The CDR3 sequence is 13 residues long. V was shortened by 8 bases and J by 0 bases, with 10 bases between the two germline ends. In DNA form, the CDR3 reads TGTGCCAGCGTGCCATGGCTGAACACTGAAGCTTTCTTT. It codes for CASVPWLNTEAFF.

J is TRBJ2-1 and V is TRBV28; tentative D call: TRBD1 (6 bases). The CDR3 covers 12 residues. V dropped 4 bases and J dropped 8 bases, with 9 bases sitting between them. Germline CDR1 reads MDHEN; CDR2 reads SYDVKM. CDR3 in amino acids: CASSSQGYEQFF. CDR3 coding DNA: TGTGCCAGCAGTTCACAGGGCTATGAGCAGTTCTTC.

The chain joins TRBV4-1 to TRBJ2-3, with TRBD2 matching 8 bases. CDR3 size: 15 residues. Germline V CDR1 and CDR2: MGHRA, YSYEKL. Unmatched junction bases numbered 5, after V lost 0 bases and J lost 6 bases. The CDR3 nucleotides are TGCGCCAGCAGCCAAGATGGAGCGGGAGCGGATACGCAGTATTTT. It encodes CASSQDGAGADTQYF.

This clone was seen a single time. The V and J genes are TRBV4-1 and TRBJ1-4; D is possibly TRBD1 (6 bases). The germline V gene has CDR1 MGHRA and CDR2 YSYEKL. Trimming pared 6 bases from V and 3 bases from J, leaving 14 bases between. The CDR3 is 15 amino acids. CDR3 amino acids: CASRIQGAANEKLFF. For the CDR3, the DNA is TGCGCCAGCAGGATACAGGGTGCGGCTAATGAAAAACTGTTTTTT.